This T cell receptor (beta chain) stems from a study of identical twins. TCRdb re-called the 5' RACE reads with MiXCR, one entry per CDR3 protein. The data show around 300,000 distinct CDR3 sequences, under 9% seen once. This clonotype was recorded at least ten times. The CDR3 has 12 amino acids. The V end was cut by 4 bases, the J end by 2 bases, with 5 bases between. Healthy Caucasians made up all donors. The sample was also reused in another study, on yellow fever vaccine responses in identical twins.

The sequencing input was memory (CD45RO+) T cells sorted from blood. The chain carries TRBV12-3 or TRBV12-4 and TRBJ1-2; D gene uncertain. The clonotype originates from a woman aged 18-29 years in good health. CDR3 DNA sequence: TGTGCCAGCAGTTACGGGAACTATGGCTACACCTTC. Protein: CASSYGNYGYTF.